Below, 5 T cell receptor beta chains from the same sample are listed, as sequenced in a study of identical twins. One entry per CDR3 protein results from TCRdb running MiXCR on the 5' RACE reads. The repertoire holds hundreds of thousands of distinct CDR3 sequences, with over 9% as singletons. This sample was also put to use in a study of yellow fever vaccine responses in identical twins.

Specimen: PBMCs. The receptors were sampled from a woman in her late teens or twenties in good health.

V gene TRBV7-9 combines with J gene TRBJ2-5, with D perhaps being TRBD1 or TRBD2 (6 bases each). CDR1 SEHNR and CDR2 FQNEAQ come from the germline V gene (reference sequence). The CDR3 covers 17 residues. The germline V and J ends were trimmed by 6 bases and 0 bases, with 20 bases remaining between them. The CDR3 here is CASRGALVADYQETQYF. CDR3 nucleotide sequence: TGTGCCAGCAGGGGGGCTTTGGTAGCGGATTACCAAGAGACCCAGTACTTC.

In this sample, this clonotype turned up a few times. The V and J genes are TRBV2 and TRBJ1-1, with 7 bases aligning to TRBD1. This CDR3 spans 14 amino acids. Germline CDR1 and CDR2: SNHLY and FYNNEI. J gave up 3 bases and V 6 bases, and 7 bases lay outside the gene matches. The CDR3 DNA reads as TGTGCCAGCAGCGTTGCACAGGGGCACACTGAAGCTTTCTTT. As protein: CASSVAQGHTEAFF. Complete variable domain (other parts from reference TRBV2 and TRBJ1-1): EPEVTQTPSHQVTQMGQEVILRCVPISNHLYFYWYRQILGQKVEFLVSFYNNEISEKSEIFDDQFSVERPDGSNFTLKIRSTKLEDSAMYFCASSVAQGHTEAFFGQGTRLTVV.

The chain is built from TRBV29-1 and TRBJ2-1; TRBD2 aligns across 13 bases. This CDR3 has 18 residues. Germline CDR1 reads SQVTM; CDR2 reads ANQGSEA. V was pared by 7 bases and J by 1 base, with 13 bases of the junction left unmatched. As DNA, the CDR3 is TGCAGCGCTCCACCGGGGGGACTAGCGGGATTGTCCTACAATGAGCAGTTCTTC. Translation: CSAPPGGLAGLSYNEQFF.

In DNA, the CDR3 is TGTGCCAGCAGCTATCAGGGACAGGGGAGGAGTGGCTACACCTTC. This sequence encodes CASSYQGQGRSGYTF. The rearrangement uses TRBV2 and TRBJ1-2, with TRBD1 identical over 10 bases. CDR3 length: 15 residues. In germline, CDR1 is SNHLY, CDR2 FYNNEI. Trimming cost V 6 bases and J 7 bases; bases outside gene matches: 11.

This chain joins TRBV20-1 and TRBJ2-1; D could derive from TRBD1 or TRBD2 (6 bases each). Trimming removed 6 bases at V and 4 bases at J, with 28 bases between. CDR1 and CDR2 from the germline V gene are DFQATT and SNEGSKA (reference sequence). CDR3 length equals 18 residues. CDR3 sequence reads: CSASRGDLGRARYNEQFF. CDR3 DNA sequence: TGCAGTGCCAGTAGGGGGGATCTAGGTAGAGCTCGGTACAATGAGCAGTTCTTC.